This is a list of T cell receptor beta chains from one sample in a study of cytomegalovirus exposure and HLA in healthy donors. This table comes from immunoSEQ multiplex PCR, and its TCRdb copy is limited to in-frame clones, with some not included. The table shows 150,000 to 200,000 clones, with more than 70% occurring only once. Sequenced input: PBMCs. These receptors were collected from a girl aged 10 to 17 in good health and CMV-seropositive. Each CDR3 is given with its conserved first and last residue. A D gene is named only where the DNA matches it firmly. A clone size is listed for some rows: how often the clone was seen (once, few, many), or a class if it is expanded.

-	TRBJ1-2	TRBV19	-	CASSPGDYGYTF	TGTGCCAGTAGTCCAGGGGACTATGGCTACACCTTC
-	TRBJ2-7	TRBV4-3	-	CASSQAGESSYEQYF	TGCGCCAGCAGCCAAGCGGGGGAAAGCTCCTACGAGCAGTACTTC
-	TRBJ2-1	TRBV6-5	TRBD1	CASRQQGSQFF	TGTGCCAGCAGACAACAGGGGTCCCAGTTCTTC
-	TRBJ2-1	TRBV29-1	-	CSVNRGHEQFF	TGCAGCGTGAACCGAGGTCATGAGCAGTTCTTC
-	TRBJ2-4	TRBV27	-	CASSLYGGNIQYF	TGTGCCAGCAGTTTATACGGCGGAAACATTCAGTACTTC
-	TRBJ1-1	TRBV30	-	CAWRPGHPEAFF	TGTGCCTGGAGGCCAGGGCATCCCGAAGCTTTCTTT
-	TRBJ1-3	TRBV7-9	-	CASSPRVGSGNTIYF	TGTGCCAGCAGCCCGAGGGTCGGCTCTGGAAACACCATATATTTT
-	TRBJ1-5	TRBV4-2	-	CASSQEREGSNQPQHF	TGTGCCAGCAGCCAAGAACGGGAGGGGTCAAACCAGCCCCAGCATTTT
-	TRBJ2-3	TRBV4-3	TRBD2	CASSPTSGSTDTQYF	TGCGCCAGCAGCCCGACTAGCGGTAGCACAGATACGCAGTATTTT
-	TRBJ2-3	TRBV5-1	TRBD2	CASSFKPGLAGSTDTQYF	TGCGCCAGCAGCTTCAAACCGGGACTAGCGGGGAGCACAGATACGCAGTATTTT
once	TRBJ2-5	TRBV25-1	TRBD2	CACTSGETQYF	TGTGCCTGTACTAGCGGAGAGACCCAGTACTTC
-	TRBJ2-7	TRBV7-9	-	CASSLPPGSYEQYF	TGTGCCAGCAGCTTACCCCCAGGATCCTACGAGCAGTACTTC
-	TRBJ2-5	TRBV12-2	-	CASRLEVGSGSSKETQYF	-
-	TRBJ2-1	TRBV30	-	CAWKSVNEQFF	TGTGCCTGGAAAAGCGTCAATGAGCAGTTCTTC
-	TRBJ2-5	TRBV29-1	TRBD2	CSVPGLAGQLQQETQYF	TGCAGCGTACCCGGACTAGCGGGACAGCTACAACAAGAGACCCAGTACTTC